Below are 12 T cell receptor beta chains sequenced from a single sample in a study of blood T cell repertoires in COVID-19. Only in-frame clones appear in the TCRdb table, and some are missing; sequencing was by immunoSEQ multiplex PCR. Of approximately 140,000 clones in the sample, around nine tenths were seen once. Sequencing input: PBMCs or T cells enriched from blood (not recorded which). All receptors come from a woman aged 45-60 years who had recovered from COVID-19.

The J gene is TRBJ2-3, the V gene TRBV15; 13 nucleotides line up with TRBD2. Germline V gene data show CDR1 as LNHNV and CDR2 as YYDKDF (reference sequence). J was trimmed by 10 bases and V by 0 bases; bases with no gene match: 16. The length of the CDR3 is 19 residues. CDR3 DNA sequence: TGTGCCACCAGCAGAGACCCACGACTAGCGGGGGGACTTAGGGTGTCGCAGTATTTT. It codes for CATSRDPRLAGGLRVSQYF.

The J gene is TRBJ2-3, the V gene TRBV21-1; TRBD2, the D gene given by the table, was not confirmed from the DNA. TRBV21-1 is listed as a pseudogene. This CDR3 has 16 residues. The CDR3 sequence is CASSKRGAGNTDTQYF. CDR3 bases: TGTGCCAGCAGCAAAAGGGGAGCGGGGAACACAGATACGCAGTATTTT.

This clone appeared a few times. The CDR3 DNA is TGTGCCTGGAGTGTCCCGGACAGGAACACTGAAGCTTTCTTT. Its translation: CAWSVPDRNTEAFF. The V call is TRBV30, the J call TRBJ1-1, with D perhaps TRBD1 (6 bases). The CDR3 consists of 14 residues. The germline V gene encodes CDR1 GTSNPN and CDR2 SVGIG (reference sequence). V was cut by 0 bases and J by 1 base, with 9 bases left in between. Based on the CDR3 plus reference TRBV30 and TRBJ1-1, the full variable domain is SQTIHQWPATLVQPVGSPLSLECTVEGTSNPNLYWYRQAAGRGLQLLFYSVGIGQISSEVPQNLSASRPQDRQFILSSKKLLLSDSGFYLCAWSVPDRNTEAFFGQGTRLTVV.

A single count supports this clone. V gene TRBV5-6 combines with J gene TRBJ2-5; 9 nucleotides agree with TRBD1. Per germline, CDR1 SGHDT and CDR2 YYEEEE. The junction had 8 bases not matched to a gene; V was cut back by 0 bases and J by 5 bases. CDR3 length equals 16 residues. The CDR3 is CASSLGPTGGRETQYF. In DNA form, the CDR3 reads TGTGCCAGCAGCTTGGGACCGACAGGGGGAAGGGAGACCCAGTACTTC. Full variable domain (missing parts from reference TRBV5-6 and TRBJ2-5): DAGVTQSPTHLIKTRGQQVTLRCSPKSGHDTVSWYQQALGQGPQFIFQYYEEEERQRGNFPDRFSGHQFPNYSSELNVNALLLGDSALYLCASSLGPTGGRETQYFGPGTRLLVL.

The chain uses TRBV12-3 or TRBV12-4 and TRBJ1-1; TRBD1 is a possible D gene (5 bases). The V end lost 4 bases, the J end lost 4 bases, and 10 bases lay between the germline ends. This CDR3 has 13 residues. CDR3 amino acids: CASSYRGGTEAFF. CDR3 DNA: TGTGCCAGCAGTTACCGGGGGGGCACTGAAGCTTTCTTT.

The genes are TRBV29-1 and TRBJ1-3, with 7 bases fitting TRBD1. The ends lost 7 bases at V and 3 bases at J; junction bases unmatched: 9. The germline gives CDR1 SQVTM, CDR2 ANQGSEA. This CDR3 has 14 amino acids. CDR3 DNA: TGCAGCGCCCAGGGGCAGGGGGTTGGAAACACCATATATTTT. This sequence encodes CSAQGQGVGNTIYF.

The chain employs TRBV6-5 and TRBJ1-1; 8 nucleotides match TRBD1. CDR3 size: 16 residues. The V and J ends lost 2 bases and 0 bases, in that order; junction bases with no gene match: 5. The germline CDR1 and CDR2 sequences are MNHEY and SVGAGI. The CDR3: CASSYPRTGMNTEAFF. The CDR3 DNA reads as TGTGCCAGCAGTTACCCTAGGACAGGGATGAACACTGAAGCTTTCTTT.

The V gene is TRBV7-9, the J gene TRBJ1-4; tentative D call: TRBD1 (6 bases). Looked up from germline, CDR1 is SEHNR and CDR2 is FQNEAQ (reference sequence). V lost 5 bases to trimming and J lost 4 bases, with 14 bases between them. This CDR3 has 15 residues. The CDR3 nucleotides are TGTGCCAGCAGCACCATCCGGGACAATAATGAAAAACTGTTTTTT. Translating gives CASSTIRDNNEKLFF.

The rearrangement uses TRBV7-2 and TRBJ1-1, with unresolved D. V lost 1 base, J lost 0 bases, and 6 bases lay in between. Germline assignment: CDR1 SGHTA and CDR2 FQGNSA. The CDR3 has 14 residues. DNA for the CDR3: TGTGCCAGCAGCTTAGTCAGGATGAACACTGAAGCTTTCTTT. Its protein product is CASSLVRMNTEAFF.

The J gene is TRBJ1-1, the V gene TRBV30, with D unclear. CDR3 size: 13 residues. Germline CDR1 reads GTSNPN; CDR2 reads SVGIG (reference sequence). The V end was cut by 5 bases, the J end by 7 bases, with 17 bases between. The CDR3 protein is CAWYDWSPIEAFF. The CDR3, as DNA: TGTGCCTGGTACGATTGGAGCCCGATTGAAGCTTTCTTT.

This clone was recorded only once. The V and J genes are TRBV9 and TRBJ2-3; no reliable D call. This CDR3 is 13 amino acids long. Germline values: CDR1 SGDLS, CDR2 YYNGEE. Trimming shortened V by 2 bases and J by 6 bases, and 10 bases separated the two germline ends. Here the CDR3 DNA reads TGTGCCAGCAGCGTCCTGCAGGCGGATACGCAGTATTTT. It translates to CASSVLQADTQYF.

J is TRBJ1-2 and V is TRBV5-6; D perhaps matches TRBD1 (6 bases). Germline V gene lookup returns CDR1 SGHDT and CDR2 YYEEEE. The CDR3 sequence is 16 residues long. Trimming stripped 0 bases from V and 2 bases from J, with 14 bases between. The CDR3 region has the DNA TGTGCCAGCAGCTTGGCCGGGGGGGCACAGAACTATGGCTACACCTTC. It translates to CASSLAGGAQNYGYTF. Together with reference TRBV5-6 and TRBJ1-2, the CDR3 gives the full variable domain: DAGVTQSPTHLIKTRGQQVTLRCSPKSGHDTVSWYQQALGQGPQFIFQYYEEEERQRGNFPDRFSGHQFPNYSSELNVNALLLGDSALYLCASSLAGGAQNYGYTFGSGTRLTVV.